A single sample is the source of the 25 T cell receptor beta chains below, sequenced in a study of preoperative IRX-2 immunotherapy in early breast cancer. The assay was immunoSEQ multiplex PCR, and TCRdb's table has in-frame clones only and misses some. The table shows 60,000 or so clones, with roughly 94% occurring only once. The sample's treatment: preoperative locoregional IRX-2 cytokine immunotherapy. The specimen was taken from a patient treated with IRX-2 immunotherapy. The receptors here all came from a human donor with breast cancer.

Here the CDR3 DNA reads TGCAGTGCTAGCCCCGGGAGTGGGCAGTTCTTC. Its protein is CSASPGSGQFF. This rearrangement joins TRBV20-1 to TRBJ2-1, with TRBD2 as a possible D gene (6 bases). Trimming removed 3 bases from V and 12 bases from J, with 12 bases in between. CDR3 length: 11 residues. CDR1 is DFQATT and CDR2 is SNEGSKA in the germline V gene (reference sequence).

The chain combines TRBV7-2 with TRBJ1-4; TRBD1 is a possible D gene (5 bases). The germline V and J ends were trimmed by 1 base and 4 bases, with 10 bases remaining between them. CDR1 SGHTA and CDR2 FQGNSA come from the germline V gene. CDR3 length equals 15 residues. The CDR3 DNA reads TGTGCCAGCAGCTTAGGGGGGAAGCATAATGAAAAACTGTTTTTT. Translating gives CASSLGGKHNEKLFF. The whole variable domain, filled in from reference TRBV7-2 and TRBJ1-4, reads GAGVSQSPSNKVTEKGKDVELRCDPISGHTALYWYRQSLGQGLEFLIYFQGNSAPDKSGLPSDRFSAERTGGSVSTLTIQRTQQEDSAVYLCASSLGGKHNEKLFFGSGTQLSVL.

The chain joins TRBV19 to TRBJ1-2, with 7 bases aligning to TRBD1. Per the germline V gene, CDR1 is LNHDA and CDR2 is SQIVND (reference sequence). The CDR3 loop spans 13 amino acids. The ends lost 5 bases at V and 13 bases at J; junction bases unmatched: 13. The chain's CDR3 is CASSPRTGGVRTF. Written as DNA, the CDR3 is TGTGCCAGTAGTCCCCGGACAGGAGGAGTACGCACCTTC.

This chain links TRBV9 with TRBJ2-7; 10 bases align to TRBD2. The CDR3 is 16 residues long. J was trimmed by 4 bases and V by 2 bases; bases with no gene match: 9. Per the germline V gene, CDR1 is SGDLS and CDR2 is YYNGEE. The CDR3 reads CASSVSPLAGVYEQYF. CDR3 nucleotides: TGTGCCAGCAGCGTGTCCCCGCTAGCGGGAGTATACGAGCAGTACTTC.

V usage is TRBV27 and J usage is TRBJ2-7; D is unclear. Germline CDR1 MNHEY, CDR2 SMNVEV (reference sequence). V lost 4 bases and J 4 bases, leaving 14 bases between the germline ends. The CDR3 loop spans 14 amino acids. The DNA for the CDR3 is TGTGCCAGCAGTTCGACTGGGCCATGGTACGAGCAGTACTTC. This translates into CASSSTGPWYEQYF.

The chain has TRBV15 and TRBJ1-1; D unclear. CDR1 LNHNV and CDR2 YYDKDF come from the germline V gene (reference sequence). V was clipped by 1 base and J by 8 bases, with 8 bases between them. There are 12 residues in the CDR3. The CDR3 DNA reads as TGTGCCACCAGCAGAGTGGGCAGGGAAGCTTTCTTT. Its translation: CATSRVGREAFF.

The chain recombines TRBV18 with TRBJ1-6, with 8 bases identical to TRBD1. The CDR3 runs 14 residues. Germline values: CDR1 KGHSH, CDR2 LQKENI. With 6 bases clipped from V and 9 bases from J, the junction kept 7 bases outside the gene matches. The CDR3 here is CASSPDRDRSPLHF. The CDR3 DNA follows: TGTGCCAGCTCGCCGGACAGGGACCGTTCACCCCTCCACTTT.

The gene calls are TRBV7-9 and TRBJ1-5, with TRBD1 as a possible D gene (6 bases). Trimming left V 5 bases short and J 3 bases short, with 14 bases between. The CDR3 consists of 15 residues. Per the germline V gene, CDR1 is SEHNR and CDR2 is FQNEAQ (reference sequence). The chain's CDR3 is CASSLWGGDNQPQHF. In DNA, the CDR3 is TGTGCCAGCAGCCTTTGGGGGGGCGACAATCAGCCCCAGCATTTT.

This chain links TRBV1 with TRBJ2-7; the table's D call of TRBD1 was not tested on the DNA. TRBV1 is deemed a pseudogene. CDR3 length equals 15 residues. CDR3 coding DNA: TGCACCAGCAGCCCCGGTCAGGGGGCACCCTACGAGCAGTACTTC. It codes for CTSSPGQGAPYEQYF.

The V and J genes are TRBV18 and TRBJ2-3; possible D gene TRBD1, 6 bases. The CDR3 runs to 18 residues. Germline assignment: CDR1 KGHSH and CDR2 LQKENI. The germline V and J ends were trimmed by 3 bases and 4 bases, with 23 bases remaining between them. The CDR3 coding sequence is TGTGCCAGCTCACCTGGACCCCCGGGACAATCGTTACCAGATACGCAGTATTTT. Its protein product is CASSPGPPGQSLPDTQYF.

The chain uses TRBV5-8 and TRBJ2-3; unclear D gene. The CDR3 spans 13 residues. The germline V gene has CDR1 SGHTS and CDR2 YDEGEE. V shed 5 bases and J shed 0 bases, with 7 bases lying between them. CDR3 amino acids: CASRLSSTDTQYF. The CDR3 DNA is TGTGCCAGCAGGTTATCTAGCACAGATACGCAGTATTTT.

This chain joins TRBV2 and TRBJ2-2; 8 bases map to TRBD2. The germline CDR1 and CDR2 sequences are SNHLY and FYNNEI. This CDR3 region has 15 residues. V gave up 7 bases and J gave up 2 bases; unmatched junction bases: 6. The CDR3 DNA sequence: TGTGCCAGCAAGGGTACTAGCGGTAACACCGGGGAGCTGTTTTTT. As protein: CASKGTSGNTGELFF. The full variable domain, its missing parts supplied by reference TRBV2 and TRBJ2-2, is EPEVTQTPSHQVTQMGQEVILRCVPISNHLYFYWYRQILGQKVEFLVSFYNNEISEKSEIFDDQFSVERPDGSNFTLKIRSTKLEDSAMYFCASKGTSGNTGELFFGEGSRLTVL.

V and J are TRBV5-1 and TRBJ1-2; 7 positions match TRBD1. The germline V gene encodes CDR1 SGHRS and CDR2 YFSETQ. This CDR3 spans 14 amino acids. V gave up 8 bases and J gave up 7 bases; unmatched junction bases: 14. The CDR3 reads CASQGGSPVLGYTF. DNA of the CDR3: TGCGCCAGTCAGGGGGGCAGTCCGGTTCTTGGCTACACCTTC.

This chain links TRBV2 with TRBJ1-2; TRBD1 aligns across 7 bases. The CDR3 totals 13 residues. V shed 3 bases, J shed 4 bases, and the junction held 2 bases outside the gene matches. Germline CDR1 SNHLY, CDR2 FYNNEI. This CDR3 reads CASSEDRFYGYTF. The CDR3 nucleotides read TGTGCCAGCAGTGAGGACAGGTTCTATGGCTACACCTTC.

The chain employs TRBV18 and TRBJ2-7; 9 bases line up with TRBD2. The V segment lost 3 bases and the J segment 4 bases; nucleotides outside the gene matches: 4. Germline V gene lookup returns CDR1 KGHSH and CDR2 LQKENI. The CDR3 has 14 residues. CDR3 nucleotides: TGTGCCAGCTCACCTCCTAGCGGGGAATACGAGCAGTACTTC. Residues: CASSPPSGEYEQYF.

The CDR3 protein is CASSIFLWDFGEAFF. Written as DNA, the CDR3 is TGTGCCAGTAGTATTTTTTTATGGGATTTCGGTGAAGCTTTCTTT. The rearrangement joins TRBV19 to TRBJ1-1; D uncertain. Looked up from germline, CDR1 is LNHDA and CDR2 is SQIVND (reference sequence). Trimming pared 3 bases from V and 7 bases from J, leaving 18 bases between. This CDR3 contains 15 residues.

The chain links TRBV11-3 to TRBJ1-5; 11 positions agree with TRBD1. The CDR3 is 14 residues long. Trimming removed 6 bases from V and 6 bases from J; junction bases left unmatched: 4. Germline V gene lookup returns CDR1 SGHNT and CDR2 YENEEA. The CDR3 is CASRRTGGTQPQHF. CDR3 in DNA: TGTGCCAGCAGACGGACAGGGGGCACTCAGCCCCAGCATTTT.

The gene calls are TRBV5-1 and TRBJ2-7; 9 positions match TRBD1. Germline V gene data show CDR1 as SGHRS and CDR2 as YFSETQ. V lost 0 bases to trimming and J lost 4 bases; unmatched junction nucleotides: 8. The CDR3 length is 16 residues. CDR3 nucleotide sequence: TGCGCCAGCAGCTTGGGAGCTCCGGGACAGGGATACGAGCAGTACTTC. Protein product: CASSLGAPGQGYEQYF.

The CDR3 reads CASSPLAGGHNEQFF. CDR3 DNA: TGCGCCAGCAGCCCCTTAGCGGGGGGACACAATGAGCAGTTCTTC. This chain connects TRBV4-3 to TRBJ2-1; 10 bases map to TRBD2. V shed 4 bases and J 5 bases; nucleotides not matched to a gene: 5. Looked up from germline, CDR1 is LGHNA and CDR2 is YSLEER. This CDR3 spans 15 amino acids.

This clone was seen only once. CDR3 in amino acids: CASSISGLAGTQYF. The CDR3 region has the DNA TGTGCCAGTAGTATATCGGGACTAGCGGGGACCCAGTACTTC. V and J are TRBV19 and TRBJ2-5; 12 bases are shared with TRBD2. V shed 2 bases, J shed 7 bases, and the junction held 2 bases outside the gene matches. This CDR3 is built from 14 residues. Looked up from germline, CDR1 is LNHDA and CDR2 is SQIVND (reference sequence).

The gene calls are TRBV28 and TRBJ1-2; no clear D. Germline V lookup: CDR1 MDHEN, CDR2 SYDVKM. V lost 4 bases and J lost 0, with 15 bases in between. This CDR3 has 16 amino acids. CDR3 protein: CASSSFFSGSNYGYTF. CDR3 DNA sequence: TGTGCCAGCAGTTCCTTTTTTTCAGGTTCTAACTATGGCTACACCTTC.

This chain uses TRBV19 with TRBJ2-7; D tentatively fits TRBD1 or TRBD2 (5 bases each). The CDR3 contains 14 residues. The germline V gene encodes CDR1 LNHDA and CDR2 SQIVND (reference sequence). V was shortened by 5 bases and J by 2 bases, with 13 bases between the two germline ends. CDR3: CASSSGTEPYEQYF. The CDR3 DNA sequence: TGTGCCAGTAGTTCCGGGACCGAGCCCTACGAGCAGTACTTC.

V and J are TRBV5-1 and TRBJ2-1; 11 bases map to TRBD2. Germline loops: CDR1 SGHRS, CDR2 YFSETQ. CDR3 length equals 16 residues. V trimming: 2 bases; J trimming: 8 bases; junction bases outside the gene matches: 9. CDR3 in DNA: TGCGCCAGCAGCTTTGGGACTAGCGGTCAAAGGTATGAGCAGTTCTTC. This translates into CASSFGTSGQRYEQFF.

J is TRBJ1-4 and V is TRBV28; 8 positions agree with TRBD1. This CDR3 region has 17 residues. The junction had 12 bases not matched to a gene; V was cut back by 1 base and J by 8 bases. The germline V gene has CDR1 MDHEN and CDR2 SYDVKM. The CDR3 DNA sequence: TGTGCCAGCAGTTTATCCTCGGGGACAGGTGTTTTCGAAAAACTGTTTTTT. As protein: CASSLSSGTGVFEKLFF.

This clone was recorded only once. The chain recombines TRBV4-1 with TRBJ2-1; 7 nucleotides match TRBD1. Germline V CDR1 and CDR2: MGHRA, YSYEKL. The CDR3 sequence is 15 residues long. With 2 bases clipped from V and 4 bases from J, the junction kept 5 bases outside the gene matches. This CDR3 reads CASSQTGAPYNEQFF. The CDR3 DNA reads as TGCGCCAGCAGCCAAACAGGGGCTCCGTACAATGAGCAGTTCTTC.